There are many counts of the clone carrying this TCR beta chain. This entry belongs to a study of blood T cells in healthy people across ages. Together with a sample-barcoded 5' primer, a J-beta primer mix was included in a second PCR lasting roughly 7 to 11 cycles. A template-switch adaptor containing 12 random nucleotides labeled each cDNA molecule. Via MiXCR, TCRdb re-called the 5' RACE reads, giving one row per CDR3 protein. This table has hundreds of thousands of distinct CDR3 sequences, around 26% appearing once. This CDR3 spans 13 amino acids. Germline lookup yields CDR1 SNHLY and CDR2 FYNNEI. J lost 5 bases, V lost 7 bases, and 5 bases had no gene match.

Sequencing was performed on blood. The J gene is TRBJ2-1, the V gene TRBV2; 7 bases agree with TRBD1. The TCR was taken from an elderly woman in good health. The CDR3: CASTGTVDNEQFF. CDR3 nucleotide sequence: TGTGCCAGCACCGGGACAGTCGACAATGAGCAGTTCTTC.